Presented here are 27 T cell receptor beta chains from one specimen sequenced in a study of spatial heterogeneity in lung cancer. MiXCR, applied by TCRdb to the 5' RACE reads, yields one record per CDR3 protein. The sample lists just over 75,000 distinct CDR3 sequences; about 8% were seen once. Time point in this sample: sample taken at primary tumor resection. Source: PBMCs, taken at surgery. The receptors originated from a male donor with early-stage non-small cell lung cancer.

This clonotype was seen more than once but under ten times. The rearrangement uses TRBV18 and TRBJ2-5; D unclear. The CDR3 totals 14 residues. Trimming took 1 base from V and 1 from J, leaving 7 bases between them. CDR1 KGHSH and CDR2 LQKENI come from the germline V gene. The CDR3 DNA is TGTGCCAGCTCACCACAGGATCTCCAAGAGACCCAGTACTTC. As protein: CASSPQDLQETQYF. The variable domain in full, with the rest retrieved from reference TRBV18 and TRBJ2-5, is NAGVMQNPRHLVRRRGQEARLRCSPMKGHSHVYWYRQLPEEGLKFMVYLQKENIIDESGMPKERFSAEFPKEGPSILRIQQVVRGDSAAYFCASSPQDLQETQYFGPGTRLLVL.

This CDR3 is CASSHTNYNEQFF. DNA of the CDR3: TGTGCCAGCAGCCATACGAACTACAATGAGCAGTTCTTC. V and J are TRBV12-3 or TRBV12-4 and TRBJ2-1; D call uncertain. V lost 6 bases, J lost 3 bases, and 9 bases lay in between. The length of the CDR3 is 13 residues.

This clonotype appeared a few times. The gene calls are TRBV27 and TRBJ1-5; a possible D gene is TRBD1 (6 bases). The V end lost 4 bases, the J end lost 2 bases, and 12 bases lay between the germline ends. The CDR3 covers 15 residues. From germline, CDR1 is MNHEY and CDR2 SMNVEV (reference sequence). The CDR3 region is CASSSTGKGNQPQHF. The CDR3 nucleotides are TGTGCCAGCAGTTCAACAGGGAAGGGCAATCAGCCCCAGCATTTT.

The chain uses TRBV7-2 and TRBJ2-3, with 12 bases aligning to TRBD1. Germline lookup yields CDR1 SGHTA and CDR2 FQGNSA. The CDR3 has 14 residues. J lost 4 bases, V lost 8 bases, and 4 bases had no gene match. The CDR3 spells CASCRDRGPDTQYF. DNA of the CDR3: TGTGCCAGCTGCCGGGACAGGGGGCCAGATACGCAGTATTTT.

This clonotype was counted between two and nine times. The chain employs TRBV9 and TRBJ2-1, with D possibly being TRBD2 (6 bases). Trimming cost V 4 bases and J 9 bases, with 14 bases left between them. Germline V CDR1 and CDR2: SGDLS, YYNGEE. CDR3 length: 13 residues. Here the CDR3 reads CASSLATSFEQFF. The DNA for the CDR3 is TGTGCCAGCAGCTTAGCGACTAGTTTTGAGCAGTTCTTC.

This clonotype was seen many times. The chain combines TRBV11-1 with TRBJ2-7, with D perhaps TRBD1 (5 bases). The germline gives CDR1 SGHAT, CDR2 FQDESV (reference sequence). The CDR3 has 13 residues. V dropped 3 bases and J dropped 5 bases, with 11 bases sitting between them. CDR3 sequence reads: CASSLQGLNEQYF. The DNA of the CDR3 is TGTGCCAGCAGCTTGCAGGGTCTCAACGAGCAGTACTTC.

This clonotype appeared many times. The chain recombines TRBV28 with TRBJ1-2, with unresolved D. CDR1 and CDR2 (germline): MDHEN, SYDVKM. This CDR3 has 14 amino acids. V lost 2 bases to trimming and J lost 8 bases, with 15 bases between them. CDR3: CASSLGLGVRGYTF. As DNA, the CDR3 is TGTGCCAGCAGTTTAGGCCTTGGGGTCCGGGGCTACACCTTC.

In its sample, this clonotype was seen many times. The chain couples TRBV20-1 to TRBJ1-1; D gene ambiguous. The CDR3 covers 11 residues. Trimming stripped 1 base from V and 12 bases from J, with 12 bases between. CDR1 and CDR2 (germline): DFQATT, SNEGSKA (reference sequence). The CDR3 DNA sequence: TGCAGTGCTAGAGTCGCGGAAAGATCTTTCTTT. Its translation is CSARVAERSFF.

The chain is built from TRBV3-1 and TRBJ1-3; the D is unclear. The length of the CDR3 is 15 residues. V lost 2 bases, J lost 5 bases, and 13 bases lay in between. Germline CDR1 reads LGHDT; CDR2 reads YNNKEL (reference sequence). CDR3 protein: CASSQPAGGRNTIYF. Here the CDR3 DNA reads TGTGCCAGCAGCCAACCAGCAGGCGGAAGAAACACCATATATTTT.

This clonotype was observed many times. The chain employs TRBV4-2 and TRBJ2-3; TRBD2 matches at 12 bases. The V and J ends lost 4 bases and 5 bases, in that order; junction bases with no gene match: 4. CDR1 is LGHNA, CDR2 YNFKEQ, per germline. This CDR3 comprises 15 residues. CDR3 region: CASSPSGRAEDTQYF. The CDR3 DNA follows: TGTGCCAGCAGCCCTAGCGGGAGGGCCGAAGATACGCAGTATTTT.

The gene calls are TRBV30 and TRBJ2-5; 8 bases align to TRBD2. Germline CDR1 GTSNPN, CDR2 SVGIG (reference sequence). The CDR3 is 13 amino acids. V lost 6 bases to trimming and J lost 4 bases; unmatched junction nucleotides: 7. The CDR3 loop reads CACHSGNGETQYF. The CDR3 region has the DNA TGTGCCTGCCATAGCGGGAACGGAGAGACCCAGTACTTC.

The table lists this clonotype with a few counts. The CDR3 sequence is CSAPGRGGYGYTF. The CDR3 region has the DNA TGCAGTGCCCCGGGGAGAGGCGGCTATGGCTACACCTTC. The chain is built from TRBV20-1 and TRBJ1-2; D gene ambiguous. CDR3 length equals 13 residues. Trimming left V 6 bases short and J 4 bases short, with 15 bases between. Germline V gives CDR1 DFQATT, CDR2 SNEGSKA (reference sequence).

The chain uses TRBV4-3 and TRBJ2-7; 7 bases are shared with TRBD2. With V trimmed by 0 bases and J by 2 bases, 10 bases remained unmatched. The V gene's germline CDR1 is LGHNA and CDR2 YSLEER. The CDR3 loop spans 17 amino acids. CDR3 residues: CASSQDRGGSFPYEQYF. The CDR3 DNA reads TGCGCCAGCAGCCAAGATAGGGGCGGGAGTTTCCCCTACGAGCAGTACTTC.

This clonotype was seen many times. The CDR3 sequence: CSGQKLNTEAFF. CDR3 nucleotides: TGCAGTGGTCAAAAACTGAACACTGAAGCTTTCTTT. The chain combines TRBV20-1 with TRBJ1-1; D not resolved. This CDR3 has 12 residues. Trimming took 7 bases from V and 0 from J, leaving 9 bases between them. Germline CDR1 is DFQATT and CDR2 is SNEGSKA (reference sequence).

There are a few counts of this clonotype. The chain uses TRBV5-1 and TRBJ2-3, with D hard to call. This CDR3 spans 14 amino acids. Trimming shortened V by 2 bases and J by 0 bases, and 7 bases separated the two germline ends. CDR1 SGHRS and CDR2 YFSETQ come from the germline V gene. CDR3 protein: CASSLASSTDTQYF. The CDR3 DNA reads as TGCGCCAGCAGCTTAGCTAGTAGCACAGATACGCAGTATTTT.

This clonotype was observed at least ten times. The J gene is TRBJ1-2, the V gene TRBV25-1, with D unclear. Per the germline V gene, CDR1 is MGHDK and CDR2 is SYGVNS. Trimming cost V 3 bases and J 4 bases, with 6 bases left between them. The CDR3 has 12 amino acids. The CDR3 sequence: CASSDSRYGYTF. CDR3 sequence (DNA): TGTGCCAGCAGTGATTCCCGCTATGGCTACACCTTC.

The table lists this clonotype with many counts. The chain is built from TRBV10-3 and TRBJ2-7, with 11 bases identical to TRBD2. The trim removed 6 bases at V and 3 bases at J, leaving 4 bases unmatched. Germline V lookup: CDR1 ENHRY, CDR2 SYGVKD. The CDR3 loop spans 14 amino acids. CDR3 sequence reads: CAIRTGTSGYEQYF. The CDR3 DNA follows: TGTGCCATCAGGACCGGGACTAGCGGCTACGAGCAGTACTTC.

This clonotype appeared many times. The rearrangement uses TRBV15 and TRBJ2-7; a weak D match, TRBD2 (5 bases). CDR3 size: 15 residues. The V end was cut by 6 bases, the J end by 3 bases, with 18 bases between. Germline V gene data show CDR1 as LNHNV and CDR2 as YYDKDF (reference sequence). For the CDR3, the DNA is TGTGCCACCAGGAACCGGGATCAACCCCTCTACGAGCAGTACTTC. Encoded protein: CATRNRDQPLYEQYF.

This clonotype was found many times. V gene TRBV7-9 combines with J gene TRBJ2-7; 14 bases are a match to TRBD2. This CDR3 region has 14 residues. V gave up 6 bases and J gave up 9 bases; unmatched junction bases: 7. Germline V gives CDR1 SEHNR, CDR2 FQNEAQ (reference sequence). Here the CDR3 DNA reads TGTGCCAGCAGATCCGGGACTAGCGGGAGCGGGCAGTACTTC. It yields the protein CASRSGTSGSGQYF.

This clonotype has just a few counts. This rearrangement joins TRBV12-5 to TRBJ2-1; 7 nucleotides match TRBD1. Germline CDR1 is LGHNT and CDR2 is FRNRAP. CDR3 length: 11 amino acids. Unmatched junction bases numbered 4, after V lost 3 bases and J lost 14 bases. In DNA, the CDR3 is TGTGCTAGTGGTTTCCGGGACAGCGAGTTCTTC. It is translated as CASGFRDSEFF.

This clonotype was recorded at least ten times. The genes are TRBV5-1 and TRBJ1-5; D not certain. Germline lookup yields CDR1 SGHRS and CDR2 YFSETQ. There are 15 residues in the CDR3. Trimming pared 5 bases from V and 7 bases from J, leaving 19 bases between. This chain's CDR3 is CASRPRPGYNQPQHF. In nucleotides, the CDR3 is TGCGCCAGCAGACCCCGTCCCGGGTACAACCAGCCCCAGCATTTT.

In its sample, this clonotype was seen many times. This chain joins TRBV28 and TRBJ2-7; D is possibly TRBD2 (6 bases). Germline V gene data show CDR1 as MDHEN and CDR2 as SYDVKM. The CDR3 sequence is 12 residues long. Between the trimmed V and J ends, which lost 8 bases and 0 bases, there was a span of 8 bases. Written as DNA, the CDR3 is TGTGCCAGCGGGGGACTCTCCTACGAGCAGTACTTC. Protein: CASGGLSYEQYF.

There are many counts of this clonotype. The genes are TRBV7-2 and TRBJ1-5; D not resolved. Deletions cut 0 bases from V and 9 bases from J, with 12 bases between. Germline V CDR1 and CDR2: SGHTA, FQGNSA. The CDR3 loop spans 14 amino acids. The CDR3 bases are TGTGCCAGCAGCTTAGCCTACAGCTCGCGGCCCCAGCATTTT. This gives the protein CASSLAYSSRPQHF.

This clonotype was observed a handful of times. CDR3 sequence: CAWSPGGRNEKLFF. CDR3 coding DNA: TGTGCCTGGAGTCCCGGGGGGAGGAATGAAAAACTGTTTTTT. V and J are TRBV30 and TRBJ1-4; TRBD1 is a possible D gene (5 bases). The germline V gene encodes CDR1 GTSNPN and CDR2 SVGIG (reference sequence). The CDR3 is 14 amino acids. The V end was cut by 2 bases, the J end by 5 bases, with 12 bases between.

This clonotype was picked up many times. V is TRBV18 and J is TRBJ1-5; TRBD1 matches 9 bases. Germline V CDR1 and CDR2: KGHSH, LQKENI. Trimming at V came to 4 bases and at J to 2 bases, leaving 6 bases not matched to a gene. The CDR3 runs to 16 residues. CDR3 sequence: CASSRTGQGGNQPQHF. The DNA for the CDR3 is TGTGCCAGCTCACGGACGGGACAGGGAGGCAATCAGCCCCAGCATTTT. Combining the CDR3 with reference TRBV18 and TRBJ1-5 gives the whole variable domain NAGVMQNPRHLVRRRGQEARLRCSPMKGHSHVYWYRQLPEEGLKFMVYLQKENIIDESGMPKERFSAEFPKEGPSILRIQQVVRGDSAAYFCASSRTGQGGNQPQHFGDGTRLSIL.

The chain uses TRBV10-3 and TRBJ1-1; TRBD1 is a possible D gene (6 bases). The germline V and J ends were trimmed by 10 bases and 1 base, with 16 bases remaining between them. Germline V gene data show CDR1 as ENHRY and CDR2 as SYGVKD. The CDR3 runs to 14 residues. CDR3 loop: CATRGGGGNTEAFF. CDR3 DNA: TGTGCCACTCGGGGAGGAGGGGGGAACACTGAAGCTTTCTTT.

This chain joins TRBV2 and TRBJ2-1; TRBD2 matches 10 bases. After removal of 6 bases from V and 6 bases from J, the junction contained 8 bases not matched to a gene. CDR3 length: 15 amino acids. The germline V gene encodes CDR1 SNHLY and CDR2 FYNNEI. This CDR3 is CASRRGRTSGNEQFF. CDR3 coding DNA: TGTGCCAGCAGGCGGGGCAGGACTAGCGGCAATGAGCAGTTCTTC. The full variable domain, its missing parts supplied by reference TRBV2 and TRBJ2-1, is EPEVTQTPSHQVTQMGQEVILRCVPISNHLYFYWYRQILGQKVEFLVSFYNNEISEKSEIFDDQFSVERPDGSNFTLKIRSTKLEDSAMYFCASRRGRTSGNEQFFGPGTRLTVL.